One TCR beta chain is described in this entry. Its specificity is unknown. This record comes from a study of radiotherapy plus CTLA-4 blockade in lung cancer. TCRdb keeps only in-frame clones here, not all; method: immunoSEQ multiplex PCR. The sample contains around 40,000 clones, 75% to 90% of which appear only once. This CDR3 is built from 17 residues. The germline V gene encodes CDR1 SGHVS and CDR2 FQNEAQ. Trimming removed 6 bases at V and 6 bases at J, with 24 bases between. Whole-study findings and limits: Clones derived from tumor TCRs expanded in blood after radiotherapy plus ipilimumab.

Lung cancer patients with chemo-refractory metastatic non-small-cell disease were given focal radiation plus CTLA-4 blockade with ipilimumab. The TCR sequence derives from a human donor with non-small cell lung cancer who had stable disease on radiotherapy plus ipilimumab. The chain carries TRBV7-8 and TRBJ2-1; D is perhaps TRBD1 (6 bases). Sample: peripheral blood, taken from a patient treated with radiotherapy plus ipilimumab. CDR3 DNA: TGTGCCAGCAGTGCCCGGGTGGGGGCTTCGGCCGTCAATGAGCAGTTCTTC. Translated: CASSARVGASAVNEQFF.